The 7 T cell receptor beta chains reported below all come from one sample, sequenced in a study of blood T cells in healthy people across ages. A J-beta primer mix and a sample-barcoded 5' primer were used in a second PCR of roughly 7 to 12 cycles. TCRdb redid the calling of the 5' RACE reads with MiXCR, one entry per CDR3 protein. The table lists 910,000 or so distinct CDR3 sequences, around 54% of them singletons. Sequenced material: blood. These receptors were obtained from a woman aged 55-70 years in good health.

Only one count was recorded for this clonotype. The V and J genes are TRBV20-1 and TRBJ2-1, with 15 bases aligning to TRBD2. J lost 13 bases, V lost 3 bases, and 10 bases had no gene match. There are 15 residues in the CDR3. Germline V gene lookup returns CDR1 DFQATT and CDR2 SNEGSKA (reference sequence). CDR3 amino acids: CSARGLAGGLSEQFF. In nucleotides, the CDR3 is TGCAGTGCTAGGGGACTAGCGGGAGGCTTAAGTGAACAGTTCTTC.

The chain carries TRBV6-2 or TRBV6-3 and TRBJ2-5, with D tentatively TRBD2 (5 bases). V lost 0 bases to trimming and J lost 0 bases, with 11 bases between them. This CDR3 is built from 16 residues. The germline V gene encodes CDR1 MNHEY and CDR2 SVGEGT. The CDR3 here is CASSYSQRQYQETQYF. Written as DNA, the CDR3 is TGTGCCAGCAGTTACTCACAGCGGCAGTACCAAGAGACCCAGTACTTC.

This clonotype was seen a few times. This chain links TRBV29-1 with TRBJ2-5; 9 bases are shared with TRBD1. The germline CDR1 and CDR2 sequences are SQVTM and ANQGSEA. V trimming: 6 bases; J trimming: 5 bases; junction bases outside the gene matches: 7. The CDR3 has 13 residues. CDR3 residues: CSVPGTGSETQYF. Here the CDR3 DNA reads TGCAGCGTCCCCGGGACAGGGTCGGAGACCCAGTACTTC. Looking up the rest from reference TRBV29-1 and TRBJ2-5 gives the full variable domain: SAVISQKPSRDICQRGTSLTIQCQVDSQVTMMFWYRQQPGQSLTLIATANQGSEATYESGFVIDKFPISRPNLTFSTLTVSNMSPEDSSIYLCSVPGTGSETQYFGPGTRLLVL.

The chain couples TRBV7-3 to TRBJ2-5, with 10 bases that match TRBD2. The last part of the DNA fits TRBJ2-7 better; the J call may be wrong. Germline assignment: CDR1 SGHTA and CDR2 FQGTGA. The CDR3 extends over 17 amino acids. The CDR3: CASSEHDLAGVSHEQYF. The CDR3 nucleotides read TGTGCCAGCAGCGAGCACGATCTAGCGGGAGTTTCCCACGAGCAGTACTTC.

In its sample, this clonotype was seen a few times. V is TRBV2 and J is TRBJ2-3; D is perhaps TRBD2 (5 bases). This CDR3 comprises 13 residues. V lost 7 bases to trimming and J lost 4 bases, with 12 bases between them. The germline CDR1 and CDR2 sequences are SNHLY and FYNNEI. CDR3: CASNVGGPDTQYF. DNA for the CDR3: TGTGCCAGCAATGTTGGCGGGCCAGATACGCAGTATTTT.

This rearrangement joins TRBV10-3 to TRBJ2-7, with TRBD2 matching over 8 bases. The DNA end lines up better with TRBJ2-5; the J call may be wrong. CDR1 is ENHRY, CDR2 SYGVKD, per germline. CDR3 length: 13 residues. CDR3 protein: CAINSGLEGTQYF. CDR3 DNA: TGTGCCATTAACTCGGGACTAGAGGGGACCCAGTACTTC.

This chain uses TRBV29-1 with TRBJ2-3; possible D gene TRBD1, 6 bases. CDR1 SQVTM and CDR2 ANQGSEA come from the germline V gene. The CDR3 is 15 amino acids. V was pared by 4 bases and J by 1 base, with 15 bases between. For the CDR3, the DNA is TGCAGCGTTGGGCCTCAGGGGCGAGGCACAGATACGCAGTATTTT. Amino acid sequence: CSVGPQGRGTDTQYF.